The clone carrying this T cell receptor beta chain was seen ten or more times. Its antigen is unknown. Amplification of TCR beta CDR3 regions used RNA transcripts. RT-PCR was first run with HTBI primers, then multiplex PCR in a second round. TCRdb reanalysed the multiplex PCR reads using MiXCR and keeps one entry per CDR3 protein. The sample includes approximately 460,000 distinct CDR3 sequences, approximately 15% of them seen just once. This sample is drawn from a study of Graves' ophthalmopathy and Graves' hyperthyroidism. Findings and caveats of the study: In blood, most expanded thyroid clonotypes above 0.001 frequency were also detected.

The CDR3 is made up of 15 amino acids. V was trimmed by 0 bases and J by 0 bases, leaving 9 bases between them. Germline assignment: CDR1 MGHRA and CDR2 YSYEKL. V and J are TRBV4-1 and TRBJ2-7; tentative D call: TRBD2 (6 bases). The sample consisted of blood. The sequence was obtained from a woman in her 30s with Graves' ophthalmopathy. The CDR3 spells CASSQEGLSSYEQYF. The CDR3 region has the DNA TGCGCCAGCAGCCAAGAGGGACTGAGCTCCTACGAGCAGTACTTC.